This T cell receptor beta chain was sequenced during a study of neurological immune-mediated disorders. Whole-study results and caveats: CDR3 amino acid sequences of expanded clones were not shared across subjects, a result suggesting private repertoires in all groups. The study found the most TCR clonal expansion in HTLV-1-associated myelopathy and the least in multiple sclerosis, below healthy controls.

TCRdb re-called the 5' RACE reads through MiXCR, storing one row per CDR3 protein. Of roughly 60,000 distinct CDR3 sequences in the sample, 9.5% to 12% were seen once. CDR1 and CDR2 (germline): DFQATT, SNEGSKA (reference sequence). V was pared by 0 bases and J by 7 bases, with 10 bases between. The CDR3 totals 12 residues. The controls, all healthy individuals, were blood bank volunteers in Maryland, USA. This clonotype was found many times. The antigen remains undetermined. The TCR was taken from a man in his 60s in good health. The V gene is TRBV20-1, the J gene TRBJ2-7; D ambiguous. The sequenced material came from PBMCs. In nucleotides, the CDR3 is TGCAGTGCTAGAGAAGCCCCGCGGGAGCAGTACTTC. As protein: CSAREAPREQYF.